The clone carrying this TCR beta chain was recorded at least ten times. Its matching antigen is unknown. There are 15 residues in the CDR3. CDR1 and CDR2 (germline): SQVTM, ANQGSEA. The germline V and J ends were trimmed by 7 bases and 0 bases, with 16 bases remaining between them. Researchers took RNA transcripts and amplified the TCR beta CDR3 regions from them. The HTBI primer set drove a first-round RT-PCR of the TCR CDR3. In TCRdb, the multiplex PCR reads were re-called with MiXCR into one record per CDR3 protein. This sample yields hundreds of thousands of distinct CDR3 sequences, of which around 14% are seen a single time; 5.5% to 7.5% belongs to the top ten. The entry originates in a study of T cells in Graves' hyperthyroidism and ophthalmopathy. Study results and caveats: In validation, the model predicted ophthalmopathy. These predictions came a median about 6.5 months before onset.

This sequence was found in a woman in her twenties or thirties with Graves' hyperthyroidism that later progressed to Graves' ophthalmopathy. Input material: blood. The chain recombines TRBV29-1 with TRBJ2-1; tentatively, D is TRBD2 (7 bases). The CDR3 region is CSGGGRDASYNEQFF. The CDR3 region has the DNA TGCAGCGGGGGGGGGCGGGACGCCTCCTACAATGAGCAGTTCTTC.